This is a list of T cell receptor beta chains from one sample in a study of T cells in Graves' hyperthyroidism and ophthalmopathy. TCRdb re-analysed the multiplex PCR reads in MiXCR, keeping a single row per CDR3 protein. The profile shows some 620,000 distinct CDR3 sequences, 15% to 20% of them singletons. What was sequenced was blood. Source of these receptors: a woman aged 25 to 39 with Graves' hyperthyroidism. The CDR3 runs from the conserved cysteine through the conserved F or W. D genes are given only for firm matches. Rows may omit the clone size; those that give it use once, few, many or a size class.

TRBJ2-1,TRBV7-7,TRBD1,.,CASSVGTDFYNEQFF
TRBJ2-3,TRBV2,.,many,CASRDRTGSTDTQYF
TRBJ2-5,TRBV12-5,.,.,CASAQLGVRETQYF
TRBJ1-5,TRBV29-1,TRBD1,.,CSVGQGVGQPQHF
TRBJ2-1,TRBV12-3/TRBV12-4,.,.,CASSLGHEQLF
TRBJ2-1,TRBV27,.,.,CASRLAGAGNEQFF
TRBJ2-1,TRBV24-1,TRBD2,few,CATSGWTSGLISYNEQFF
TRBJ1-3,TRBV3-1,TRBD1,many,CASSRGTAGNTIYF
TRBJ1-3,TRBV2,TRBD1,.,CASEGQSSGNTIYF
TRBJ2-2,TRBV12-5,TRBD2,.,CASGRGGSPTGELFF
TRBJ1-6,TRBV4-1,.,few,CASQYGGQDNSPLHF
TRBJ2-5,TRBV27,.,many,CASSFPPPGPKYF
TRBJ2-2,TRBV3-1,.,many,CASSQDLRGSGELFF
TRBJ2-7,TRBV7-9,.,few,CASSARTSYEQYF
TRBJ2-3,TRBV28,TRBD1,many,CATTGDPDTQYF
TRBJ1-5,TRBV20-1,.,.,CSAHGDVNQPQHF
TRBJ1-2,TRBV29-1,.,few,CSAPGLEGYTF
TRBJ2-3,TRBV6-5,TRBD2,many,CASSYSASGSTDTQYF
TRBJ2-1,TRBV12-3/TRBV12-4,TRBD2,.,CASSNTGLAGRNEQFF
TRBJ2-1,TRBV3-1,TRBD2,once,CGSSQGRGSDEQFF
TRBJ2-7,TRBV30,TRBD1,many,CAWSVPGTGHYEQYF
TRBJ2-1,TRBV11-1,TRBD1,many,CASSRGQGAPNEQFF
TRBJ1-4,TRBV11-2,.,few,CASSLGGNTLFF
TRBJ1-4,TRBV30,.,few,CARSVLGGKLFF
TRBJ1-2,TRBV3-1,.,.,CASSQWLNNYGYTF
TRBJ1-2,TRBV9,.,.,CASSGEGSYGYTF
TRBJ2-1,TRBV11-1,.,many,CASRVGPSSYNEQFF
TRBJ2-3,TRBV2,.,many,CASSEQASTDTQYF
TRBJ2-2,TRBV11-3,.,once,CASSSWEGELFF
.,TRBV24-1,.,.,CATSGITNTQHF
TRBJ2-7,TRBV27,TRBD1,many,CASSPTPGQFTYEQYF
TRBJ2-1,TRBV28,.,many,CASSPRSSYNEQFF
TRBJ2-2,TRBV5-1,TRBD2,.,CASSLDPGRGTGELFF
TRBJ2-1,TRBV2,TRBD1,many,CASSGQGANEQFF
TRBJ1-2,TRBV20-1,TRBD1,few,CSAIGAGQYGYTF
TRBJ1-6,TRBV11-3,.,few,CASSPILGRSNSPLHF
TRBJ2-7,TRBV28,TRBD2,.,CASSLSASGNYEQYF